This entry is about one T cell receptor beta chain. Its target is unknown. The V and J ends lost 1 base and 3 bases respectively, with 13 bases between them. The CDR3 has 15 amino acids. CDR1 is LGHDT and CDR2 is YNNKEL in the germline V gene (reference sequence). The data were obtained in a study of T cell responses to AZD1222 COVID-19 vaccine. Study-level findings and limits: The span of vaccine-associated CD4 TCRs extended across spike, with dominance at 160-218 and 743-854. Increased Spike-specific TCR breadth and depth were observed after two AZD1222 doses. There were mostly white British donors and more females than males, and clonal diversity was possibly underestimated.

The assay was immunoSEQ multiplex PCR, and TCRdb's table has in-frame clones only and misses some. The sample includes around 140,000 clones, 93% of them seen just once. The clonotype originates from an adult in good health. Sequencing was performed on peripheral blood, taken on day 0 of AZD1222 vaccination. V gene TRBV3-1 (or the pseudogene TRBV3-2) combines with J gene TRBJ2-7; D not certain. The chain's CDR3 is CASSQGWAPDYEQYF. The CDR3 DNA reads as TGTGCCAGCAGCCAAGGGTGGGCCCCGGACTACGAGCAGTACTTC.